This record concerns one T cell receptor beta chain sequence. Original processing notes: It was from reference gene primer amplification that nucleated cell counts were estimated. Measured with immunoSEQ multiplex PCR; TCRdb has only the in-frame clones, and not every one. The V and J calls and clone size were taken over from that table, and D and trimming were inferred from the DNA. This repertoire shows about 140,000 clones, approximately 89% found once; its top ten account for roughly a tenth. The sample comes from a study of blood T cell repertoires in COVID-19. Overall study context: Researchers got acute and convalescent COVID-19 samples from the United States, Italy and Spain. T cells, B-cell-depleted T cells, or PBMCs provided the cDNA or gDNA that served as material.

V lost 1 base and J lost 6; bases outside the gene matches: 5. Germline CDR1 reads KGHSH; CDR2 reads LQKENI. This CDR3 is built from 14 residues. The chain is built from TRBV18 and TRBJ2-7; 8 bases are a match to TRBD1. The origin of this receptor is a man in his sixties with active or convalescent COVID-19. The sample comprised peripheral blood. The CDR3 DNA reads as TGTGCCAGCTCACCACAGACAGGGGTCGGCGAGCAGTACTTC. Translating gives CASSPQTGVGEQYF.